The 22 T cell receptor beta chains reported below all come from one sample, sequenced in a study of human T cells and chemical hapten exposure. Time point indicated: patch test 2, 6 weeks after DPC sensitization. As to treatment: therapeutic diphenylcyclopropenone sensitization with weekly scalp DPC. TCRdb redid the calling of the RACE reads with MiXCR, one entry per CDR3 protein. The sample comprises about 110,000 distinct CDR3 sequences, approximately 8.8% of which are singletons, and around 3.1% rests with the top ten. The material was whole blood, obtained in connection with sensitization to the hapten diphenylcyclopropenone (DPC). These receptor sequences come from a woman in her forties with alopecia areata. Some clones in this sample may be carry-over from other donors' samples.

This clonotype came up a few times. V is TRBV6-6 and J is TRBJ1-1; D perhaps matches TRBD1 (5 bases). Trimming cost V 5 bases and J 4 bases, with 17 bases left between them. CDR1 and CDR2 (germline): MNHNY, SVGAGI (reference sequence). CDR3 length: 15 amino acids. The CDR3 DNA is TGTGCCAGCAGTACCGCCCAGGGCCCTTCCACTGAAGCTTTCTTT. Encoded protein: CASSTAQGPSTEAFF.

The chain combines TRBV18 with TRBJ2-3; D gene uncertain. Trimming stripped 3 bases from V and 4 bases from J, with 17 bases between. There are 16 residues in the CDR3. Germline V gene sequence: CDR1 KGHSH, CDR2 LQKENI. As DNA, the CDR3 is TGTGCCAGCTCACCGGATCCAGCCGAACCACCAGATACGCAGTATTTT. This translates into CASSPDPAEPPDTQYF.

The rearrangement joins TRBV3-1 to TRBJ1-4, with D possibly TRBD1 on 5 matching bases. V was shortened by 4 bases and J by 8 bases, with 11 bases between the two germline ends. CDR1 is LGHDT and CDR2 is YNNKEL in the germline V gene (reference sequence). This CDR3 is built from 13 residues. For the CDR3, the DNA is TGTGCCAGCAGCCGCGACGAGGGGGAAAAACTGTTTTTT. Its protein is CASSRDEGEKLFF.

Many counts were recorded for this clonotype. The chain recombines TRBV9 with TRBJ2-1; 13 nucleotides align to TRBD2. The CDR3 runs 17 residues. The germline V gene encodes CDR1 SGDLS and CDR2 YYNGEE. J was trimmed by 7 bases and V by 1 base; bases with no gene match: 8. The CDR3 DNA is TGTGCCAGCAGCGTAAGGACTAGCGGGGGAGGGAAAAATGAGCAGTTCTTC. It translates to CASSVRTSGGGKNEQFF.

This clonotype was seen a handful of times. The rearrangement uses TRBV28 and TRBJ1-1; no reliable D call. Germline V gene data show CDR1 as MDHEN and CDR2 as SYDVKM. This CDR3 comprises 14 residues. Trimming stripped 1 base from V and 3 bases from J, with 9 bases between. This CDR3 is CASSLFGGYTEAFF. CDR3 sequence (DNA): TGTGCCAGCAGTTTATTTGGAGGATACACTGAAGCTTTCTTT.

This sequence joins TRBV29-1 and TRBJ1-2; 9 bases map to TRBD1. With V trimmed by 5 bases and J by 8 bases, 9 bases remained unmatched. The CDR3 runs 13 residues. The V gene's germline CDR1 is SQVTM and CDR2 ANQGSEA. The CDR3 DNA sequence: TGCAGCGTTCGCCGGGACAGGGATTTAGGCTACACCTTC. Translated, it gives CSVRRDRDLGYTF.

This clonotype appeared many times. V usage is TRBV13 and J usage is TRBJ2-1, with 9 bases matching TRBD2. Germline V lookup: CDR1 PRHDT, CDR2 FYEKMQ (reference sequence). The CDR3 is made up of 15 amino acids. The J segment lost 7 bases and the V segment lost 5 bases, leaving 9 bases of the junction unmatched. CDR3: CASSHSGGPRNEQFF. DNA of the CDR3: TGTGCCAGCAGCCATAGCGGGGGCCCTAGGAATGAGCAGTTCTTC. The whole variable domain, filled in from reference TRBV13 and TRBJ2-1, reads AAGVIQSPRHLIKEKRETATLKCYPIPRHDTVYWYQQGPGQDPQFLISFYEKMQSDKGSIPDRFSAQQFSDYHSELNMSSLELGDSALYFCASSHSGGPRNEQFFGPGTRLTVL.

This clonotype appeared many times. This rearrangement joins TRBV7-6 to TRBJ2-2; TRBD1 aligns across 12 bases. The CDR3 length is 17 residues. The V segment lost 5 bases and the J segment 7 bases; nucleotides outside the gene matches: 11. The germline V gene encodes CDR1 SGHVS and CDR2 FNYEAQ. The CDR3 sequence: CASSPVGTGGLNGELFF. CDR3 sequence (DNA): TGTGCCAGCAGCCCAGTGGGGACAGGGGGCCTGAACGGGGAGCTGTTTTTT.

This clonotype was counted ten times or more. V is TRBV29-1 and J is TRBJ2-3; 11 nucleotides line up with TRBD2. This CDR3 contains 14 residues. Germline CDR1 reads SQVTM; CDR2 reads ANQGSEA. CDR3: CSLLGTSGTDTQYF. In nucleotides, the CDR3 is TGCAGTCTGCTGGGGACTAGCGGAACAGATACGCAGTATTTT.

The V gene is TRBV30, the J gene TRBJ1-1; D might be TRBD1 (5 bases). CDR1 and CDR2 (germline): GTSNPN, SVGIG (reference sequence). The CDR3 is 13 amino acids. Trimming left V 1 base short and J 1 base short, with 7 bases between. The CDR3 protein is CAWSGGPNTEAFF. In DNA, the CDR3 is TGTGCCTGGAGTGGGGGCCCGAACACTGAAGCTTTCTTT. The variable domain in full, completed from reference TRBV30 and TRBJ1-1, reads SQTIHQWPATLVQPVGSPLSLECTVEGTSNPNLYWYRQAAGRGLQLLFYSVGIGQISSEVPQNLSASRPQDRQFILSSKKLLLSDSGFYLCAWSGGPNTEAFFGQGTRLTVV.

The rearrangement uses TRBV3-1 and TRBJ2-3, with unresolved D. V was trimmed by 3 bases and J by 1 base, leaving 11 bases between them. Looked up from germline, CDR1 is LGHDT and CDR2 is YNNKEL (reference sequence). The CDR3 is 15 amino acids. CDR3 loop: CASSHWAQGTDTQYF. The CDR3 DNA is TGTGCCAGCAGCCACTGGGCGCAGGGCACAGATACGCAGTATTTT.

The chain carries TRBV9 and TRBJ1-2; no definite D call. Trimming stripped 0 bases from V and 2 bases from J, with 8 bases between. This CDR3 has 14 residues. Germline lookup yields CDR1 SGDLS and CDR2 YYNGEE. CDR3 sequence: CASSVGHKNYGYTF. CDR3 DNA sequence: TGTGCCAGCAGCGTAGGGCACAAAAACTATGGCTACACCTTC.

This clonotype was seen many times. The chain is built from TRBV7-9 and TRBJ2-1; D perhaps matches TRBD2 (5 bases). Looked up from germline, CDR1 is SEHNR and CDR2 is FQNEAQ (reference sequence). CDR3 length: 14 amino acids. The V end was cut by 2 bases, the J end by 5 bases, with 10 bases between. CDR3 amino acids: CASSLNPRDNEQFF. In DNA, the CDR3 is TGTGCCAGCAGCTTAAATCCGCGGGACAATGAGCAGTTCTTC.

This clonotype was observed many times. The genes are TRBV28 and TRBJ2-7, with 7 bases fitting TRBD2. The germline V gene has CDR1 MDHEN and CDR2 SYDVKM. V lost 10 bases, J lost 3 bases, and 6 bases stayed unmatched. CDR3 size: 12 residues. The chain's CDR3 is CATLGGDYEQYF. In nucleotides, the CDR3 is TGTGCCACCCTGGGGGGGGACTACGAGCAGTACTTC.

This clonotype has ten or more counts. CDR3 in amino acids: CASSPLAGALSGANVLTF. The CDR3 bases are TGTGCCAGCAGCCCCCTAGCGGGGGCCCTCTCTGGGGCCAACGTCCTGACTTTC. The chain is built from TRBV6-2 or TRBV6-3 and TRBJ2-6; 10 bases match TRBD2. CDR1 and CDR2 (germline): MNHEY, SVGEGT. The CDR3 is 18 residues long. V gave up 6 bases and J gave up 0 bases; unmatched junction bases: 8.

This clonotype was detected many times. The V call is TRBV3-1, the J call TRBJ2-5; D uncertain. Deletions cut 5 bases from V and 5 bases from J, with 12 bases between. The V gene's germline CDR1 is LGHDT and CDR2 YNNKEL (reference sequence). The CDR3 covers 13 residues. This chain's CDR3 is CASSFRTGETQYF. The CDR3 DNA is TGTGCCAGCAGCTTCCGGACCGGGGAGACCCAGTACTTC.

This clonotype was counted ten times or more. As DNA, the CDR3 is TGTGCCAGCAGCCCGCAGAGAGGGCGGGGGAAGAACGAGCAGTACTTC. It translates to CASSPQRGRGKNEQYF. V usage is TRBV7-9 and J usage is TRBJ2-7, with TRBD2 matching 7 bases. This CDR3 comprises 16 residues. V shed 5 bases, J shed 5 bases, and the junction held 15 bases outside the gene matches. The germline CDR1 and CDR2 sequences are SEHNR and FQNEAQ (reference sequence).

This clonotype showed up just a few times. This chain links TRBV30 with TRBJ2-1; tentative D call: TRBD1 (5 bases). This CDR3 has 12 residues. V lost 3 bases to trimming and J lost 4 bases, with 7 bases between them. Germline V gene sequence: CDR1 GTSNPN, CDR2 SVGIG (reference sequence). CDR3 DNA: TGTGCCTGGAGAGGGGCGTACAATGAGCAGTTCTTC. Translating gives CAWRGAYNEQFF.

CDR3 bases: TGTGCCAGCAGTTCCGGGACGGACACCGGGGAGCTGTTTTTT. This gives the protein CASSSGTDTGELFF. This rearrangement joins TRBV12-3 or TRBV12-4 to TRBJ2-2; D possibly uses TRBD1 or TRBD2 (5 bases each). Trimming removed 4 bases from V and 3 bases from J, with 9 bases in between. The CDR3 runs 14 residues.

A word on this clonotype: An end of the junction does not agree with germline; a read error may underlie this. The J gene is TRBJ1-5, the V gene TRBV9, with D perhaps matching TRBD1 (5 bases). Germline-derived CDR1 and CDR2 are SGDLS and YYNGEE. CDR3 length equals 9 residues. The CDR3 is CASSGWDGF. The CDR3 nucleotides read TGTGCCAGCAGCGGATGGGACGGTTTT.

Ten or more counts support this clonotype. The gene calls are TRBV9 and TRBJ1-1; 7 nucleotides match TRBD1. The CDR3 covers 16 residues. Germline V gene data show CDR1 as SGDLS and CDR2 as YYNGEE. V shed 0 bases, J shed 4 bases, and the junction held 9 bases outside the gene matches. CDR3 sequence (DNA): TGTGCCAGCAGCGTAGAGAGGGACAGTATTGGCACTGAAGCTTTCTTT. Amino acids: CASSVERDSIGTEAFF.

This clonotype was detected only a few times. The gene calls are TRBV4-3 and TRBJ2-7, with D maybe TRBD1 (5 bases). Per germline, CDR1 LGHNA and CDR2 YSLEER. The V end lost 4 bases, the J end lost 0 bases, and 13 bases lay between the germline ends. The CDR3 length is 15 residues. CDR3 DNA sequence: TGCGCCAGCAGCCCCTTTCAGGGTGCCTCCTACGAGCAGTACTTC. Protein sequence: CASSPFQGASYEQYF.